This T cell receptor beta chain was obtained from a study of blood T cell repertoires in COVID-19. Data came from immunoSEQ multiplex PCR; TCRdb stores just in-frame clones and leaves some out. Among approximately 350,000 clones listed, roughly 90% were seen once. CDR1 and CDR2 from the germline V gene are KGHSH and LQKENI. CDR3 length: 15 residues. Trimming took off 2 bases at V and 2 bases at J, with 12 bases between the two ends. The sample taken for sequencing was peripheral blood. This chain uses TRBV18 with TRBJ1-2, with TRBD1 as a possible D gene (5 bases). This clonotype was obtained from a woman aged 70-85 years with COVID-19, enrolled during active disease. The CDR3 nucleotides are TGTGCCAGCTCACCATATCCTGACAGCAACTATGGCTACACCTTC. Its protein is CASSPYPDSNYGYTF.